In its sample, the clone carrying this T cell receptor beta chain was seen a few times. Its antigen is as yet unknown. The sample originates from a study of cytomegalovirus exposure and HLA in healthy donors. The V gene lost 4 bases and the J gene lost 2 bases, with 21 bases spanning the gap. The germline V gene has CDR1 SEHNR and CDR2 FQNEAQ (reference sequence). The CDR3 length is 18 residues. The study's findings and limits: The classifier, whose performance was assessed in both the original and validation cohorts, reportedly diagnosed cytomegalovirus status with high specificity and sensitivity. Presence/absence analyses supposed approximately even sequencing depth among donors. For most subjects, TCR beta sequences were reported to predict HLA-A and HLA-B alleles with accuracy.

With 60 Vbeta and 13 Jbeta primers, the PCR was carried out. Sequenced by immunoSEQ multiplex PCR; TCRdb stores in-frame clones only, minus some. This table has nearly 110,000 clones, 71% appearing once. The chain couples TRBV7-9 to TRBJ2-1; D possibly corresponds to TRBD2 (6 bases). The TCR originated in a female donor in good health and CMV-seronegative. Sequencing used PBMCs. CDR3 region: CASSSSPFGGVAYNEQFF. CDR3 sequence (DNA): TGTGCCAGCAGCTCATCCCCTTTTGGAGGGGTCGCCTACAATGAGCAGTTCTTC.